This T cell receptor (beta chain) was sequenced during a study of blood T cell repertoires in COVID-19. On the study more broadly: Italy, Spain and the United States were the sources of the convalescent and acute COVID-19 samples. From T cells, B-cell-depleted T cells, or PBMCs came the material, which was cDNA or gDNA.

The germline CDR1 and CDR2 sequences are SEHNR and FQNEAQ (reference sequence). V was pared by 5 bases and J by 7 bases, with 5 bases of the junction left unmatched. This CDR3 region has 12 residues. In the authors' workflow: Amplified reference gene primers provided the basis for estimating nucleated cell counts. Here immunoSEQ multiplex PCR was the method, and the copy in TCRdb shows in-frame clones only, minus some. That table is the source of V, J and clone size, and D and trimming were worked out from the DNA. The data contain roughly 55,000 clones, approximately 92% of them singletons. The chain couples TRBV7-9 to TRBJ2-7; 7 bases line up with TRBD2. The source material was peripheral blood. The sequence was collected from a human donor with active COVID-19. The donor label of this sample is uncertain. The CDR3 spells CASSPEGGEQYF. The CDR3 DNA reads as TGTGCCAGCAGCCCCGAGGGAGGGGAGCAGTACTTC.